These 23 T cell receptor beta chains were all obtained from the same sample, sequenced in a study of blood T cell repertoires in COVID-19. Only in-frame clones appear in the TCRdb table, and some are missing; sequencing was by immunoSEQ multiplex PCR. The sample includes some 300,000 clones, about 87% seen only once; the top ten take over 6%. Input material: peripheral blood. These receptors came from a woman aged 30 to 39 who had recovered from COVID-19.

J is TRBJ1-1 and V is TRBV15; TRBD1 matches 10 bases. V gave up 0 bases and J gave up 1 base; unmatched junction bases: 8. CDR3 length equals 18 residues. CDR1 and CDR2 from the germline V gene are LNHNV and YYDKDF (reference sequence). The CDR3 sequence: CATSREAGQGRRNTEAFF. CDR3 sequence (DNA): TGTGCCACCAGCAGAGAGGCGGGACAGGGGAGGAGGAACACTGAAGCTTTCTTT.

DNA for the CDR3: TGTGCCAGCAGTCGAAACAGGCAACCGAACACTGAAGCTTTCTTT. This sequence encodes CASSRNRQPNTEAFF. The rearrangement uses TRBV27 and TRBJ1-1; D perhaps matches TRBD1 (5 bases). The V end lost 5 bases, the J end lost 1 base, and 14 bases lay between the germline ends. This CDR3 spans 15 amino acids. The germline gives CDR1 MNHEY, CDR2 SMNVEV (reference sequence).

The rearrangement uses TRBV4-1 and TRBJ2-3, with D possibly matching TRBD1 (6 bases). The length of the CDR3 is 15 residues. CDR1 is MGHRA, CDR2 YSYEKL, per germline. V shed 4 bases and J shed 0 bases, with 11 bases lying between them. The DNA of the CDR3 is TGCGCCAGCAGCCCACAGGGTTCTAGCACAGATACGCAGTATTTT. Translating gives CASSPQGSSTDTQYF.

The CDR3 nucleotides read TGTGCCAGCAGCTTAGTCGGACAGGGAGCTCTGGAAAGCACCATATATTTT. Translating gives CASSLVGQGALESTIYF. The chain links TRBV7-2 to TRBJ1-3; TRBD1 aligns across 8 bases. The CDR3 is 17 residues long. J gave up 9 bases and V 1 base, and 14 bases lay outside the gene matches. Germline V gives CDR1 SGHTA, CDR2 FQGNSA.

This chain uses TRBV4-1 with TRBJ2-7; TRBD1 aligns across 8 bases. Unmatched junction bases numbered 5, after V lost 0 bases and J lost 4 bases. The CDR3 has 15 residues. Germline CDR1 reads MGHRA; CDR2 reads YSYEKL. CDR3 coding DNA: TGCGCCAGCAGCCAAGATCGACAGGGGAATTACGAGCAGTACTTC. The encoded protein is CASSQDRQGNYEQYF.

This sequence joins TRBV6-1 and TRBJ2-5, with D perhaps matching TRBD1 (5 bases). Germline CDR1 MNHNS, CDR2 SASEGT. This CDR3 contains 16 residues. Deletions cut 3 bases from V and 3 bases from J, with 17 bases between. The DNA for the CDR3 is TGTGCCAGCAGTGATTGGCAGGGTCGTATTAAAGAGACCCAGTACTTC. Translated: CASSDWQGRIKETQYF.

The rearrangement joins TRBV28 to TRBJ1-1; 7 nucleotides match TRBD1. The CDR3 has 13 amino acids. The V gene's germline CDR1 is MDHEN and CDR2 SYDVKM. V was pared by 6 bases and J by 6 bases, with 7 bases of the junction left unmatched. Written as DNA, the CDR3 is TGTGCCAGCAGCCCACAGGGGACGGCTGAAGCTTTCTTT. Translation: CASSPQGTAEAFF.

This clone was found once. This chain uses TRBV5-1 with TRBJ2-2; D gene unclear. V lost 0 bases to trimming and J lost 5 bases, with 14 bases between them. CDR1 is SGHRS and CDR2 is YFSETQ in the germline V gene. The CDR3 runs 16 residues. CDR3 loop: CASSLAEKTITGELFF. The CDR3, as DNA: TGCGCCAGCAGCTTGGCGGAGAAAACCATAACCGGGGAGCTGTTTTTT.

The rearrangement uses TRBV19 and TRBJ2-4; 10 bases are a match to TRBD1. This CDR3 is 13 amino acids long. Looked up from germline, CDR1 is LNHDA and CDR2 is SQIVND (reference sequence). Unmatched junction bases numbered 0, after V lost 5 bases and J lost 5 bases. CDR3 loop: CASSGTGENIQYF. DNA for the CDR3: TGTGCCAGTAGTGGGACAGGGGAAAACATTCAGTACTTC.

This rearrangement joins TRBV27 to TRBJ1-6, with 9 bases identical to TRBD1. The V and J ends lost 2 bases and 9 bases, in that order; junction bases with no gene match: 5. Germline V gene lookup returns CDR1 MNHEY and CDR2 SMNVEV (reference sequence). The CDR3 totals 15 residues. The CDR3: CASSLPGQGSSPLHF. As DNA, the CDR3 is TGTGCCAGCAGTTTACCGGGACAGGGATCTTCACCCCTCCACTTT.

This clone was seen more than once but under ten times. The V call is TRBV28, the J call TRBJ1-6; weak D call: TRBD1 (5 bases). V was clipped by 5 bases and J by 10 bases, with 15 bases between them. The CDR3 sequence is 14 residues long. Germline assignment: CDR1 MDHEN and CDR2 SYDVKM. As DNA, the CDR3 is TGTGCCAGCAGTCGCGACAGTCTCGGGTCACCCCTCCACTTT. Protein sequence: CASSRDSLGSPLHF.

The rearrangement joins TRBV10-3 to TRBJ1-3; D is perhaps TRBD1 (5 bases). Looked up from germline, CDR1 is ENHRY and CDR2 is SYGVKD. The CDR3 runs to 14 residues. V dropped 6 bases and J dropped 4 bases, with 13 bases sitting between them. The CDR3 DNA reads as TGTGCCATCAGCGGGGGGTCTGCAGGAAACACCATATATTTT. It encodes CAISGGSAGNTIYF.

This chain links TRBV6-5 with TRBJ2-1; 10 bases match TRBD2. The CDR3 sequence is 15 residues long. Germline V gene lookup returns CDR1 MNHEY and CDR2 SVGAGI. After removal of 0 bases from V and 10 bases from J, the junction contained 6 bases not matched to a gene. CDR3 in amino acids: CASSYSGTSDREQFF. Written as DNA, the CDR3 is TGTGCCAGCAGTTACTCGGGGACTAGCGACAGGGAGCAGTTCTTC.

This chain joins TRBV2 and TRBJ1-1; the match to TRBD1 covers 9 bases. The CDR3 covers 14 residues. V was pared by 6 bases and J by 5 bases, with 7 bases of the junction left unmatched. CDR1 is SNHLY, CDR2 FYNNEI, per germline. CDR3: CASRGTGPGTEAFF. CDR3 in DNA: TGTGCCAGCAGGGGGACAGGGCCGGGGACTGAAGCTTTCTTT.

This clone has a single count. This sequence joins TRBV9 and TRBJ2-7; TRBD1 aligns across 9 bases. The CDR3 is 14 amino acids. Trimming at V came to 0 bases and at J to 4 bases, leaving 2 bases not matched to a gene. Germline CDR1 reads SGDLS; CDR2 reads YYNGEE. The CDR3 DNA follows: TGTGCCAGCAGCGTAGGGACAGGGGCGTACGAGCAGTACTTC. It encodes CASSVGTGAYEQYF.

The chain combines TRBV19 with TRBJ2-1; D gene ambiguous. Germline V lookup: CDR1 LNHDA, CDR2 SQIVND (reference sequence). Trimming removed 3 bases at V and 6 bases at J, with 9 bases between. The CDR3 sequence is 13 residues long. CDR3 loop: CASSISFVNEQFF. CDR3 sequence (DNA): TGTGCCAGTAGTATCTCCTTCGTCAATGAGCAGTTCTTC.

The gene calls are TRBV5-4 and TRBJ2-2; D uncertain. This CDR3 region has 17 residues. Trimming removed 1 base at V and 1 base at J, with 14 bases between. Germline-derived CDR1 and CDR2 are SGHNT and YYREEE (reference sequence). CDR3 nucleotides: TGTGCCAGCAGCTTGTCATTTGAGGCGGAGAACACCGGGGAGCTGTTTTTT. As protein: CASSLSFEAENTGELFF.

CDR3: CASSSRGYYEQYF. In nucleotides, the CDR3 is TGTGCCAGCAGTTCCCGGGGGTACTACGAGCAGTACTTC. This rearrangement joins TRBV6-2 or TRBV6-3 to TRBJ2-7, with D possibly being TRBD2 (6 bases). The CDR3 runs to 13 residues. Germline loops: CDR1 MNHEY, CDR2 SVGEGT. The V end was cut by 4 bases, the J end by 3 bases, with 10 bases between.

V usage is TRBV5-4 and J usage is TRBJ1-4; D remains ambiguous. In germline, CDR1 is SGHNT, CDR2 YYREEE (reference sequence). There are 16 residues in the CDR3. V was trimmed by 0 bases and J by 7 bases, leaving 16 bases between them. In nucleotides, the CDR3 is TGTGCCAGCAGCTTGGCAGCCCTCGGAGGAGGTGAAAAACTGTTTTTT. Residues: CASSLAALGGGEKLFF.

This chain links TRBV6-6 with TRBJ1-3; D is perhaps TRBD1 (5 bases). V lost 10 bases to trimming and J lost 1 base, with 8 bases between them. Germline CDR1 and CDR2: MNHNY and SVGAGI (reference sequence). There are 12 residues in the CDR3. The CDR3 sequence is CATQGSGNTIYF. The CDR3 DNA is TGTGCCACTCAGGGTTCTGGAAACACCATATATTTT.

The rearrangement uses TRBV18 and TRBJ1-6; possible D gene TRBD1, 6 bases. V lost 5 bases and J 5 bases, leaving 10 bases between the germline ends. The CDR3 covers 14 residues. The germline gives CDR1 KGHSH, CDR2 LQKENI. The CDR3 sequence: CASSRDINNSPLHF. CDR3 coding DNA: TGTGCCAGCTCAAGGGACATCAATAATTCACCCCTCCACTTT.

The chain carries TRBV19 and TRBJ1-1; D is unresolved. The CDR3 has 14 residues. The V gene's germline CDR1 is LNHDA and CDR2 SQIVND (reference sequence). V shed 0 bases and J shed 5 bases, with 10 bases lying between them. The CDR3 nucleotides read TGTGCCAGTAGTATAGATGGGGAGGGAACTGAAGCTTTCTTT. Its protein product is CASSIDGEGTEAFF.

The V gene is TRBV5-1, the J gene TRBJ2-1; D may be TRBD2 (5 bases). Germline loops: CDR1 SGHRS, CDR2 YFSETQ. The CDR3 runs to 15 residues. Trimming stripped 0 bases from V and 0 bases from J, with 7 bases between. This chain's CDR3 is CASSLAGDSYNEQFF. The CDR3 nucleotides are TGCGCCAGCAGCTTGGCCGGGGACTCCTACAATGAGCAGTTCTTC.